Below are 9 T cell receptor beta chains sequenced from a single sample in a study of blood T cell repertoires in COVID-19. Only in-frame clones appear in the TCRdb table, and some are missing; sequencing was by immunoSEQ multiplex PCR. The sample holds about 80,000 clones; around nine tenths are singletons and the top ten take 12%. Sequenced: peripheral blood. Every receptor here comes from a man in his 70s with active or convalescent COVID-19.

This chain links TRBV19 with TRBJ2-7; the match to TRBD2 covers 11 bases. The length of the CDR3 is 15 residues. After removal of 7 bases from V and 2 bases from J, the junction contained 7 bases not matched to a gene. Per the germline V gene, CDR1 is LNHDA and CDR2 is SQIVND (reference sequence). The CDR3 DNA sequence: TGTGCCAGTATGTCGCTAGCGGGGGGCCCCTACGAGCAGTACTTC. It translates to CASMSLAGGPYEQYF. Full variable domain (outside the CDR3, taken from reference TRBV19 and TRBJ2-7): DGGITQSPKYLFRKEGQNVTLSCEQNLNHDAMYWYRQDPGQGLRLIYYSQIVNDFQKGDIAEGYSVSREKKESFPLTVTSAQKNPTAFYLCASMSLAGGPYEQYFGPGTRLTVT.

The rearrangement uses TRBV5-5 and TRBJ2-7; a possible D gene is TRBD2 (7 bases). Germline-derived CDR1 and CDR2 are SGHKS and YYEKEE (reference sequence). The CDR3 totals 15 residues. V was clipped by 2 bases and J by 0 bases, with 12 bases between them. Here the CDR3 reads CASSLGGGVSYEQYF. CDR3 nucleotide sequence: TGTGCCAGCAGCTTAGGCGGGGGCGTCTCCTACGAGCAGTACTTC.

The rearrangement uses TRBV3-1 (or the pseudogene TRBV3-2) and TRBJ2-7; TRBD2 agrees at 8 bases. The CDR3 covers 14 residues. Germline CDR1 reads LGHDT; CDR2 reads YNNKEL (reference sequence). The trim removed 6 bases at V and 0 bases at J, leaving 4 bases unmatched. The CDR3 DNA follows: TGTGCCAGCAGGGATAGCGGGGCCTCCTACGAGCAGTACTTC. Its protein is CASRDSGASYEQYF.

The CDR3 loop is CASSPPGGAGTDTQYF. CDR3 bases: TGTGCCAGCAGCCCCCCTGGGGGGGCCGGCACAGATACGCAGTATTTT. The V gene is TRBV7-2, the J gene TRBJ2-3, with D perhaps matching TRBD2 (7 bases). Per germline, CDR1 SGHTA and CDR2 FQGNSA. The CDR3 contains 16 residues. Trimming shortened V by 5 bases and J by 1 base, and 16 bases separated the two germline ends.

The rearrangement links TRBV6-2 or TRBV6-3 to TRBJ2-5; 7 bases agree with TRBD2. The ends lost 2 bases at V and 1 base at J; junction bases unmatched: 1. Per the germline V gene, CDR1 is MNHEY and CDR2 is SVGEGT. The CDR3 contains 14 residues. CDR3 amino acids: CASSYASGQETQYF. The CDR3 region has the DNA TGTGCCAGCAGTTACGCTAGCGGCCAAGAGACCCAGTACTTC.

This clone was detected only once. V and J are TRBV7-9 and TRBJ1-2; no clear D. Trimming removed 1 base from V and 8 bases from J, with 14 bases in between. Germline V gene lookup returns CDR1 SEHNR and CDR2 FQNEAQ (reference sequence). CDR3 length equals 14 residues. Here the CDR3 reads CASSLVGSLVGYTF. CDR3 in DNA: TGTGCCAGCAGCTTAGTCGGGTCGTTAGTAGGCTACACCTTC.

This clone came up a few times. In DNA, the CDR3 is TGTGCCAGCAGCCCCTCTGTGGCCCCAGAGACCCAGTACTTC. This encodes CASSPSVAPETQYF. V gene TRBV5-5 combines with J gene TRBJ2-5, with D unresolved. The CDR3 extends over 14 amino acids. The ends were cut back, 4 bases at V and 4 bases at J, with 14 bases in the middle. Germline V gene data show CDR1 as SGHKS and CDR2 as YYEKEE (reference sequence).

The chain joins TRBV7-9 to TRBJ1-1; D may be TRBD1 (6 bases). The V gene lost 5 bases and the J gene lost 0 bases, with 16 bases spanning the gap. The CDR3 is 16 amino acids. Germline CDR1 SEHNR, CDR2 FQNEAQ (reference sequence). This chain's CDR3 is CASSTPLTGMNTEAFF. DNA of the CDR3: TGTGCCAGCAGCACACCCCTAACAGGGATGAACACTGAAGCTTTCTTT.

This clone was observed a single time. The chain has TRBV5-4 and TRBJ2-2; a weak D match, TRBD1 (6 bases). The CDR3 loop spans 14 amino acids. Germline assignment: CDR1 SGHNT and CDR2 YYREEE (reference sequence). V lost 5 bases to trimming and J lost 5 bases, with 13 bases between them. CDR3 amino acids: CASRRLQGTGELFF. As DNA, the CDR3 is TGTGCCAGCAGACGCCTACAGGGTACCGGGGAGCTGTTTTTT. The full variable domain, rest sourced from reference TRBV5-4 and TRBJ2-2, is ETGVTQSPTHLIKTRGQQVTLRCSSQSGHNTVSWYQQALGQGPQFIFQYYREEENGRGNFPPRFSGLQFPNYSSELNVNALELDDSALYLCASRRLQGTGELFFGEGSRLTVL.